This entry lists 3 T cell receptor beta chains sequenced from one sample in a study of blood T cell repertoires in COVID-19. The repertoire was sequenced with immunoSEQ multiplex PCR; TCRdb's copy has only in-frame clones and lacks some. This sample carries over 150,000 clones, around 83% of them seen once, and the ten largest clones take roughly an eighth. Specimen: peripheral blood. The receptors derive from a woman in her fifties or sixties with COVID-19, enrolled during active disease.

In DNA, the CDR3 is TGTGCCAGCAGCCTTGGGACAGGGGGCTATGGCTACACCTTC. Translation gives CASSLGTGGYGYTF. The chain combines TRBV5-6 with TRBJ1-2; TRBD1 aligns across 11 bases. V lost 4 bases and J lost 4; bases outside the gene matches: 3. CDR1 is SGHDT, CDR2 YYEEEE, per germline. The CDR3 runs 14 residues.

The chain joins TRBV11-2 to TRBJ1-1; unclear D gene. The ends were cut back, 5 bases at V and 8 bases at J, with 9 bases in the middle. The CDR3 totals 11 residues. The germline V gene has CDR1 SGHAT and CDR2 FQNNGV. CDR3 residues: CASSRQIEAFF. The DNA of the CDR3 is TGTGCCAGCAGCCGACAAATCGAAGCTTTCTTT.

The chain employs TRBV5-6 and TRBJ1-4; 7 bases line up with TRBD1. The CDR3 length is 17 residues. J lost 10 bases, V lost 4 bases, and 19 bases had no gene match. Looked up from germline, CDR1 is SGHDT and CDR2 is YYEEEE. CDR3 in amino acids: CASSRSPADRSARKLFF. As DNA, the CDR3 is TGTGCCAGCAGCCGATCGCCTGCGGACAGGTCGGCACGAAAACTGTTTTTT. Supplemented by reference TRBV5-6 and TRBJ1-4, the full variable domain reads DAGVTQSPTHLIKTRGQQVTLRCSPKSGHDTVSWYQQALGQGPQFIFQYYEEEERQRGNFPDRFSGHQFPNYSSELNVNALLLGDSALYLCASSRSPADRSARKLFFGSGTQLSVL.